What follows are 20 T cell receptor beta chains derived from one specimen sequenced in a study of cytomegalovirus exposure and HLA in healthy donors. Vbeta (60) and Jbeta (13) primers were used in the PCR. TCRdb keeps only in-frame clones here, not all; method: immunoSEQ multiplex PCR. The repertoire holds around 90,000 clones, 86% seen once, with approximately 10% in the top ten. Material for sequencing was PBMCs. The receptors originated from a man aged 25-40 years in good health and CMV-seropositive.

This rearrangement joins TRBV2 to TRBJ2-1; 9 bases are shared with TRBD1. Germline assignment: CDR1 SNHLY and CDR2 FYNNEI. The CDR3 length is 15 residues. Unmatched junction bases numbered 13, after V lost 8 bases and J lost 8 bases. In DNA form, the CDR3 reads TGTGCCAGCTGGACCGGGACAGGGTCGGGAGATGAGCAGTTCTTC. It is translated as CASWTGTGSGDEQFF. The full variable domain, in which reference TRBV2 and TRBJ2-1 provide the parts outside the CDR3, is EPEVTQTPSHQVTQMGQEVILRCVPISNHLYFYWYRQILGQKVEFLVSFYNNEISEKSEIFDDQFSVERPDGSNFTLKIRSTKLEDSAMYFCASWTGTGSGDEQFFGPGTRLTVL.

This sequence joins TRBV27 and TRBJ2-2, with 7 bases lining up with TRBD2. V was pared by 3 bases and J by 6 bases, with 10 bases of the junction left unmatched. Germline assignment: CDR1 MNHEY and CDR2 SMNVEV (reference sequence). CDR3 length: 16 residues. This CDR3 reads CASSFGAAGVAGELFF. The CDR3 DNA sequence: TGTGCCAGCAGTTTTGGTGCTGCGGGAGTTGCCGGGGAGCTGTTTTTT.

The rearrangement links TRBV5-4 to TRBJ2-1; tentatively, D is TRBD1 (5 bases). The V gene's germline CDR1 is SGHNT and CDR2 YYREEE (reference sequence). This CDR3 has 14 amino acids. Trimming took 4 bases from V and 3 from J, leaving 11 bases between them. CDR3 amino acids: CASSKRTNYNEQFF. DNA of the CDR3: TGTGCCAGCAGCAAAAGGACAAACTACAATGAGCAGTTCTTC.

The genes are TRBV6-1 and TRBJ1-5; D unclear. CDR1 and CDR2 (germline): MNHNS, SASEGT. The CDR3 is 13 amino acids. The V and J ends lost 10 bases and 1 base respectively, with 11 bases between them. CDR3 DNA sequence: TGTGCCACCAGCCCGACAAGCAATCAGCCCCAGCATTTT. It specifies CATSPTSNQPQHF.

CDR3 protein: CASSPGNTEAFF. CDR3 bases: TGTGCCAGCAGCCCGGGGAACACTGAAGCTTTCTTT. V is TRBV28 and J is TRBJ1-1; unclear D gene. Germline lookup yields CDR1 MDHEN and CDR2 SYDVKM. This CDR3 spans 12 amino acids. V lost 6 bases and J 1 base, leaving 6 bases between the germline ends.

This sequence joins TRBV5-4 and TRBJ2-1; 8 positions agree with TRBD2. The length of the CDR3 is 17 residues. CDR1 and CDR2 from the germline V gene are SGHNT and YYREEE (reference sequence). J was trimmed by 7 bases and V by 0 bases; bases with no gene match: 12. Here the CDR3 reads CASSLVSGTRGENEQFF. In DNA form, the CDR3 reads TGTGCCAGCAGCTTGGTATCGGGGACTAGAGGGGAGAATGAGCAGTTCTTC. Drawing the rest from reference TRBV5-4 and TRBJ2-1, the complete variable domain is ETGVTQSPTHLIKTRGQQVTLRCSSQSGHNTVSWYQQALGQGPQFIFQYYREEENGRGNFPPRFSGLQFPNYSSELNVNALELDDSALYLCASSLVSGTRGENEQFFGPGTRLTVL.

The J gene is TRBJ2-7, the V gene TRBV11-2; 7 positions agree with TRBD2. Germline values: CDR1 SGHAT, CDR2 FQNNGV. The CDR3 is 15 residues long. V trimming: 1 base; J trimming: 3 bases; junction bases outside the gene matches: 6. The CDR3 spells CASSLVASGIYEQYF. CDR3 in DNA: TGTGCCAGCAGCTTAGTAGCTAGCGGAATCTACGAGCAGTACTTC.

V is TRBV6-5 and J is TRBJ2-7; possible D gene TRBD2, 6 bases. The V end lost 6 bases, the J end lost 3 bases, and 12 bases lay between the germline ends. This CDR3 is 13 amino acids long. From germline, CDR1 is MNHEY and CDR2 SVGAGI. This CDR3 reads CASRRDRNYEQYF. The CDR3 DNA follows: TGTGCCAGCAGGCGGGACCGGAACTACGAGCAGTACTTC.

This chain links TRBV19 with TRBJ1-2; the match to TRBD1 covers 7 bases. This CDR3 region has 13 residues. The V and J ends lost 4 bases and 4 bases, in that order; junction bases with no gene match: 3. CDR1 and CDR2 from the germline V gene are LNHDA and SQIVND (reference sequence). CDR3 sequence reads: CASSTGQSYGYTF. DNA for the CDR3: TGTGCCAGTAGTACGGGACAGAGCTATGGCTACACCTTC. Variable domain in full (rest from reference TRBV19 and TRBJ1-2): DGGITQSPKYLFRKEGQNVTLSCEQNLNHDAMYWYRQDPGQGLRLIYYSQIVNDFQKGDIAEGYSVSREKKESFPLTVTSAQKNPTAFYLCASSTGQSYGYTFGSGTRLTVV.

This chain uses TRBV10-3 with TRBJ2-5; 10 bases line up with TRBD1. Germline assignment: CDR1 ENHRY and CDR2 SYGVKD. V lost 4 bases and J lost 0; bases outside the gene matches: 5. CDR3 length: 16 amino acids. The CDR3 here is CAISGGQGGYQETQYF. CDR3 DNA: TGTGCCATCAGTGGTGGACAGGGGGGGTACCAAGAGACCCAGTACTTC.

V gene TRBV25-1 combines with J gene TRBJ2-3; 10 bases align to TRBD1. This CDR3 has 16 residues. Germline values: CDR1 MGHDK, CDR2 SYGVNS. V dropped 2 bases and J dropped 4; count of bases not matched to a gene: 6. CDR3 nucleotides: TGTGCCAGCAGTGAACCGACAGGGGGCACCCCAGATACGCAGTATTTT. Translation gives CASSEPTGGTPDTQYF. Based on the CDR3 plus reference TRBV25-1 and TRBJ2-3, the full variable domain is EADIYQTPRYLVIGTGKKITLECSQTMGHDKMYWYQQDPGMELHLIHYSYGVNSTEKGDLSSESTVSRIRTEHFPLTLESARPSHTSQYLCASSEPTGGTPDTQYFGPGTRLTVL.

This chain connects TRBV7-3 to TRBJ2-1; 8 nucleotides agree with TRBD2. The length of the CDR3 is 18 residues. Germline CDR1 SGHTA, CDR2 FQGTGA. Trimming took 5 bases from V and 0 from J; bases not matched to a gene: 12. CDR3 sequence reads: CASSPLLAGHSSYNEQFF. The CDR3 DNA sequence: TGTGCCAGCAGCCCACTATTAGCGGGACATAGCTCCTACAATGAGCAGTTCTTC.

In regard to this clone: Distinct nucleotide sequences in the sample also encode this CDR3. V gene TRBV5-1 combines with J gene TRBJ2-1, with 11 bases identical to TRBD2. J was trimmed by 2 bases and V by 2 bases; bases with no gene match: 3. Germline V gene data show CDR1 as SGHRS and CDR2 as YFSETQ. There are 16 residues in the CDR3. This chain's CDR3 is CASSLGTSGTYNEQFF. As DNA, the CDR3 is TGCGCCAGCAGCTTAGGGACTAGCGGAACCTACAATGAGCAGTTCTTC.

The rearrangement uses TRBV15 and TRBJ1-2; tentatively, D is TRBD1 (5 bases). CDR1 and CDR2 from the germline V gene are LNHNV and YYDKDF (reference sequence). The ends were cut back, 7 bases at V and 4 bases at J, with 22 bases in the middle. The CDR3 contains 16 residues. The CDR3 region has the DNA TGTGCCACCACCTCGCGACGGGGGGGGTCCGCCTATGGCTACACCTTC. It is translated as CATTSRRGGSAYGYTF.

The chain has TRBV2 and TRBJ2-2; D perhaps matches TRBD2 (6 bases). V lost 7 bases and J lost 5, with 14 bases in between. The CDR3 loop spans 14 amino acids. Germline loops: CDR1 SNHLY, CDR2 FYNNEI. CDR3 sequence: CASTGDSPTGELFF. The CDR3 DNA follows: TGTGCCAGCACCGGGGACTCGCCTACCGGGGAGCTGTTTTTT.

CDR3 in DNA: TGTGCCAGCAGTTTATTTCTACCGGGACAGGGCATCTATGGCTACACCTTC. Amino acids: CASSLFLPGQGIYGYTF. This chain connects TRBV28 to TRBJ1-2, with 9 bases identical to TRBD1. The V and J ends lost 1 base and 4 bases, in that order; junction bases with no gene match: 10. The CDR3 extends over 17 amino acids. The V gene's germline CDR1 is MDHEN and CDR2 SYDVKM.

As DNA, the CDR3 is TGTGCCAGCAGTTTATCCGGACAGGCCGCAACTAATGAAAAACTGTTTTTT. Its translation is CASSLSGQAATNEKLFF. The gene calls are TRBV27 and TRBJ1-4; 7 bases are shared with TRBD1. Germline CDR1 reads MNHEY; CDR2 reads SMNVEV (reference sequence). The ends lost 0 bases at V and 0 bases at J; junction bases unmatched: 4. The length of the CDR3 is 17 residues.

The chain is built from TRBV27 and TRBJ2-1; no definite D call. This CDR3 is built from 13 residues. The V end was cut by 1 base, the J end by 6 bases, with 7 bases between. CDR1 MNHEY and CDR2 SMNVEV come from the germline V gene (reference sequence). CDR3: CASSLYGRNEQFF. CDR3 DNA: TGTGCCAGCAGTTTATACGGTCGCAATGAGCAGTTCTTC.

Details on this clone: Other DNA sequences within the sample encode an identical CDR3. The V and J genes are TRBV11-2 and TRBJ2-7; a possible D gene is TRBD1 (6 bases). V lost 5 bases and J 2 bases, leaving 10 bases between the germline ends. The germline gives CDR1 SGHAT, CDR2 FQNNGV. CDR3 size: 13 residues. CDR3 sequence: CASSLQGTYEQYF. The CDR3 coding sequence is TGTGCCAGCAGCCTACAGGGAACCTACGAGCAGTACTTC.

V usage is TRBV5-1 and J usage is TRBJ2-7; a weak D match, TRBD1 (6 bases). The length of the CDR3 is 18 residues. Per the germline V gene, CDR1 is SGHRS and CDR2 is YFSETQ. Trimming removed 4 bases at V and 0 bases at J, with 23 bases between. The CDR3 DNA reads TGCGCCAGCAGCATCTCTGTTAGCCCCGGGACAATCTCCTACGAGCAGTACTTC. As protein: CASSISVSPGTISYEQYF.